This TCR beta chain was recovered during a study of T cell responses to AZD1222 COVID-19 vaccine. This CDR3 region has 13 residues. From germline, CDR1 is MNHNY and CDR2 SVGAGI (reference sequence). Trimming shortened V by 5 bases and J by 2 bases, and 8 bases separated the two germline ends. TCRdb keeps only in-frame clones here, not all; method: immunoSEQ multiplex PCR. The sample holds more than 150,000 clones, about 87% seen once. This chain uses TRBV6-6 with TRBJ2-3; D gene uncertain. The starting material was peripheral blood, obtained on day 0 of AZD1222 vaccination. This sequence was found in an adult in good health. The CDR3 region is CASSPKPTDTQYF. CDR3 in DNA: TGTGCCAGCAGTCCGAAGCCCACAGATACGCAGTATTTT.